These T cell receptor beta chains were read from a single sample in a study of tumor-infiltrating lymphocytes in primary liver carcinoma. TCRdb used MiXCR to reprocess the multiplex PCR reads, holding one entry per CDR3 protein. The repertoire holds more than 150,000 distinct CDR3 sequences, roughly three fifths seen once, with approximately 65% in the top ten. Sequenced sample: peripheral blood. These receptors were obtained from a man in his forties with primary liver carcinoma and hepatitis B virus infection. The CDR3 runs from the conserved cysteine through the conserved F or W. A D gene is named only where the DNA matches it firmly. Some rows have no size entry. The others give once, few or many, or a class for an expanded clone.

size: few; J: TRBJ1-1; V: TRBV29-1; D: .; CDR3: CSGYTGNTEAFF; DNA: TGCAGCGGCTACACGGGGAACACTGAAGCTTTCTTT
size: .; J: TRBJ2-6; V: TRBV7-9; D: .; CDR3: CASSSLGGRKAGANVLTF; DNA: TGTGCCAGCAGCTCATTGGGGGGGCGAAAGGCTGGGGCCAACGTCCTGACTTTC
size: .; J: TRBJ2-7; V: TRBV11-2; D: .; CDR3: CASSDTGRGSEQYF; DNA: TGTGCCAGCAGTGATACAGGGAGGGGAAGCGAGCAGTACTTC
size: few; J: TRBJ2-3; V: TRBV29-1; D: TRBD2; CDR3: CSVPGSGSPTDTQYF; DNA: TGCAGCGTCCCTGGCAGCGGGAGCCCCACAGATACGCAGTATTTT
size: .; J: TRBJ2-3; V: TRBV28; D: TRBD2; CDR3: CASIPLLGDYTDTQYF; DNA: TGTGCCAGCATTCCCCTCCTCGGGGACTACACCGATACGCAGTATTTT
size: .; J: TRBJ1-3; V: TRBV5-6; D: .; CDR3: CASSFVGSGNTIYF; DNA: TGTGCCAGCAGTTTTGTAGGCTCTGGAAACACCATATATTTT
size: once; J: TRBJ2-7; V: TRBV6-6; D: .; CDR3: CASSPSRDYEQYF; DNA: TGTGCCAGCAGTCCATCGCGTGACTACGAGCAGTACTTC
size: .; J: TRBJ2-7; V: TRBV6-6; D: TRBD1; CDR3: CASSYSGQGDYEQYF; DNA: TGTGCCAGCAGTTACTCGGGACAGGGGGACTACGAGCAGTACTTC
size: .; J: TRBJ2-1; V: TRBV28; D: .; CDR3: CASRTRELNEQFF; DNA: TGTGCCAGCAGAACTAGGGAACTAAATGAGCAGTTCTTC
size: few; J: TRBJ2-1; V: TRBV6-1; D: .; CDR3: CATRRGVSNEQFF; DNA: TGTGCCACCCGAAGGGGAGTATCAAATGAGCAGTTCTTC
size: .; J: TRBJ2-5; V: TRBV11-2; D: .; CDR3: CVSSPGRGRVQVTQYF; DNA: TGTGTCAGCAGCCCAGGACGGGGTAGAGTGCAAGTGACCCAGTACTTC
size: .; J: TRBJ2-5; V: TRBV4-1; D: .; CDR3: CASSQSLIETQYF; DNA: TGCGCCAGCAGCCAAAGCCTCATCGAGACCCAGTACTTC
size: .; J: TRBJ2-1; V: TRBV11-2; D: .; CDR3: CASSSSSLNLQFF; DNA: TGTGCCAGCAGCTCCAGTAGCTTGAATTTGCAGTTCTTC
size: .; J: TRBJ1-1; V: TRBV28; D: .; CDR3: CASSRTPVTEAFF; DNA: TGTGCCAGCAGCAGGACACCGGTGACTGAAGCTTTCTTT
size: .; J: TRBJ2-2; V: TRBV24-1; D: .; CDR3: CTISDLNEGTIGELFF; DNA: TGTACCATCAGTGATTTGAATGAGGGTACAATCGGGGAGCTGTTTTTT
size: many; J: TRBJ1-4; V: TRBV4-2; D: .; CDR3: CASSQVGATNEKLFF; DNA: TGTGCCAGCAGCCAAGTAGGCGCAACTAATGAAAAACTGTTTTTT
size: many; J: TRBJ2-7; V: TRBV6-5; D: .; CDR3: CASSPDPAVGEQYF; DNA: TGTGCCAGCAGCCCTGACCCGGCAGTAGGCGAGCAGTACTTC
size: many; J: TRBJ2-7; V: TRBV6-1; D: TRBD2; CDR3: CASIFQTSGALSSYEQYF; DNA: TGTGCCAGCATCTTCCAGACTAGCGGGGCCCTGAGCTCCTACGAGCAGTACTTC
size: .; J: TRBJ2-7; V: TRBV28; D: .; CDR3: CASSWRSLGEQYF; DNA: TGTGCCAGCAGTTGGCGGTCGCTGGGCGAGCAGTACTTC
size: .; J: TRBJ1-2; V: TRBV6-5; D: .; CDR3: CASSYTPETGANYGYTF; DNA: TGTGCCAGCAGTTACACCCCTGAGACAGGAGCTAACTATGGCTACACCTTC
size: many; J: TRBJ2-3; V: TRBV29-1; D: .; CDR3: CSASPLSAESTDTQYF; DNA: TGCAGCGCCAGCCCGCTATCGGCTGAATCCACAGATACGCAGTATTTT
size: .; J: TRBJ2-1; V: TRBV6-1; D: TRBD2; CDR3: CASSLPLLAGVYNEQFF; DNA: TGTGCCAGCAGTCTCCCTTTATTAGCGGGGGTATACAATGAGCAGTTCTTC
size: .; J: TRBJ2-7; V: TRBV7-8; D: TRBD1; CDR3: CAGSLGYRDRDQYF; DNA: TGTGCCGGCAGCTTAGGGTACAGGGACAGAGACCAGTACTTC
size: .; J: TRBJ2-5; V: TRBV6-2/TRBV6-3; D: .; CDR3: CATSYGHNHQETQYF; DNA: TGTGCCACCAGTTATGGGCACAACCACCAAGAGACCCAGTACTTC
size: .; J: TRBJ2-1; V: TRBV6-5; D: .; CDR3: CASSYPGSNEQFF; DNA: TGTGCCAGCAGTTACCCGGGGTCCAATGAGCAGTTCTTC
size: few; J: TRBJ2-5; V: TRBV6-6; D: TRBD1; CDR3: CASSYSWDRGTQYF; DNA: TGTGCCAGCAGTTACTCATGGGACAGGGGGACCCAGTACTTC
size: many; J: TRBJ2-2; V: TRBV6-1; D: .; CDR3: CASSESGETGELFF; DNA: TGTGCCAGCAGTGAATCAGGGGAAACCGGGGAGCTGTTTTTT
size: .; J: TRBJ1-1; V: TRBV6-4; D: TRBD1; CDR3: CASNRTGRPLTEAFF; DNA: TGTGCCAGCAATCGGACAGGGAGGCCCCTCACTGAAGCTTTCTTT
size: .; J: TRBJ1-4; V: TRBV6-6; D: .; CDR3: CASSYSGEWQQTANEKLFF; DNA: TGTGCCAGCAGTTACTCGGGTGAATGGCAACAGACGGCTAATGAAAAACTGTTTTTT
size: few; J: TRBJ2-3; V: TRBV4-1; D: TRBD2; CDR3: CASSQAPSGSGEDTQYF; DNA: TGCGCCAGCAGCCAAGCTCCTAGCGGGAGCGGCGAGGATACGCAGTATTTT
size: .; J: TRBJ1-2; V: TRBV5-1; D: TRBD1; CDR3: CASSLQQTGDYGYTF; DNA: TGCGCCAGCAGCTTGCAACAGACAGGGGACTACGGCTACACCTTC
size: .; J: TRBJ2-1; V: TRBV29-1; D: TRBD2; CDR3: CSVEVSSGSKLNEQFF; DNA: TGCAGCGTTGAAGTCTCGAGCGGGAGTAAGTTGAATGAGCAGTTCTTC
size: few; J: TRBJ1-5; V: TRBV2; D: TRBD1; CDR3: CASSGTGIGQPQHF; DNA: TGTGCCAGCAGTGGGACAGGGATCGGTCAGCCCCAGCATTTT
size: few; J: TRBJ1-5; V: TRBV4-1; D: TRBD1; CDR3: CASSLGDRGQPQHF; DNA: TGCGCCAGCAGCCTCGGAGACAGGGGTCAGCCCCAGCATTTT
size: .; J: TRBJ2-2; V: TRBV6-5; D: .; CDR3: CASSYSRGSGGELFF; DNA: TGTGCCAGCAGTTACTCGAGAGGGAGCGGCGGGGAGCTGTTTTTT
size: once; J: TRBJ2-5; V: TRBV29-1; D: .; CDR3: CSVGNLLRENQYF; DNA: TGCAGCGTGGGTAATCTCCTTCGAGAGAACCAGTACTTC
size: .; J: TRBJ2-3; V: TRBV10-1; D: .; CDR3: CASSGAVTDTQYF; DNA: TGCGCCAGCAGTGGGGCAGTCACAGATACGCAGTATTTT
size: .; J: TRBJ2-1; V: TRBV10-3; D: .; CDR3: CAIRKGTETYNEQFF; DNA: TGTGCCATCAGGAAGGGGACCGAGACGTACAATGAGCAGTTCTTC
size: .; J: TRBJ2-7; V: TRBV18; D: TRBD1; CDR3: CASSPGTAYEQYF; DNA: TGTGCCAGCTCACCAGGGACAGCGTACGAGCAGTACTTC
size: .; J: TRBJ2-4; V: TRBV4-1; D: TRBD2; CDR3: CASSQKALAGVLSKNIQYF; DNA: TGCGCCAGCAGCCAGAAGGCACTAGCGGGAGTGCTTTCCAAAAACATTCAGTACTTC
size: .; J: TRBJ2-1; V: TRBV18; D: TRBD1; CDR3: CASSPGQGFNEQFF; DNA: TGTGCCAGCTCACCCGGACAGGGGTTCAATGAGCAGTTCTTC
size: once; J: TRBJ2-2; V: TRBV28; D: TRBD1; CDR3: CASISSEGAGTGGTGELFF; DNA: TGTGCCAGCATCTCTTCCGAGGGGGCCGGGACAGGGGGCACCGGGGAGCTGTTTTTT
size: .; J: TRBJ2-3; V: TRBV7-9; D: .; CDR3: CASSPQGDPDTQYF; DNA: TGTGCCAGCAGCCCGCAAGGGGACCCAGATACGCAGTATTTT
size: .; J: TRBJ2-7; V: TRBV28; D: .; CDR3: CASSFSSRGLSSYEQYF; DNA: TGTGCCAGCAGTTTCTCCTCCAGGGGCTTAAGCTCCTACGAGCAGTACTTC
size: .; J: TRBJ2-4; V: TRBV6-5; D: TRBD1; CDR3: CASSSPGQGMNIRYF; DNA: TGTGCCAGCAGTTCTCCGGGACAGGGGATGAACATTCGGTACTTC
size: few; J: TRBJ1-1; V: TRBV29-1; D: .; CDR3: CSVEERPGLNTEAFF; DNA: TGCAGCGTTGAAGAAAGGCCAGGGCTTAACACTGAAGCTTTCTTT
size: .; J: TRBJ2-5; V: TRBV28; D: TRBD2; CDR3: CASSGTMYQETQYF; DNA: TGTGCCAGCAGTGGGACTATGTACCAAGAGACCCAGTACTTC
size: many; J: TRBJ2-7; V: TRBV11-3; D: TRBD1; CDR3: CASSSGRQGSGEQYF; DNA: TGTGCCAGCAGCTCGGGACGACAGGGGTCGGGCGAGCAGTACTTC
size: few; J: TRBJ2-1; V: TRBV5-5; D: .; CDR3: CASSIRLDNEQFF; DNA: TGTGCCAGCAGCATACGACTAGACAATGAGCAGTTCTTC
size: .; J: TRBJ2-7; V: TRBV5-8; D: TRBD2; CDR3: CASSFLAGGAHEQYF; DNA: TGTGCCAGCAGCTTCTTAGCGGGAGGTGCCCACGAGCAGTACTTC
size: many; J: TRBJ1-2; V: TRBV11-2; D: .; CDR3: CASSLGRGYGYTF; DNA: TGTGCCAGCAGCTTGGGTAGGGGGTATGGCTACACCTTC
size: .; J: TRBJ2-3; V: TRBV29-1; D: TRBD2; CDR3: CSVRAGTTDTQYF; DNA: TGCAGCGTTCGAGCGGGGACCACAGATACGCAGTATTTT
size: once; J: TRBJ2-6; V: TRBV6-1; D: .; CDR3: CASSEAPPQISGANVLTF; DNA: TGTGCCAGCAGTGAAGCCCCACCCCAGATCTCTGGGGCCAACGTCCTGACTTTC
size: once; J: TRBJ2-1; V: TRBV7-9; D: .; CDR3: CASSPVVGRVGNEQFF; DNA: TGTGCCAGCAGCCCCGTAGTGGGAAGGGTTGGCAATGAGCAGTTCTTC
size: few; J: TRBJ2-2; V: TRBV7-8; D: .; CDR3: CASSLQMNTGELFF; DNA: TGTGCCAGCAGCCTGCAGATGAACACCGGGGAGCTGTTTTTT
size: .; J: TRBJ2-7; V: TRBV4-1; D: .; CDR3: CASSLSSGSYEQNF; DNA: TGCGCCAGCAGCCTCAGTAGCGGTTCCTACGAGCAGAACTTC
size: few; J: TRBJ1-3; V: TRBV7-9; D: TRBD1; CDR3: CASSLTGQGGNTIYF; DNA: TGTGCCAGCAGCCTTACAGGACAGGGTGGAAACACCATATATTTT